This is a list of T cell receptor beta chains from one sample in a study of beta chain features in type 1 diabetes. Sequencing was performed with immunoSEQ multiplex PCR; in TCRdb, only in-frame clones are kept and a portion is missing. The sample holds about 340,000 clones; 7% to 9% are singletons and the top ten take more than 0.4%. Material: central memory CD4+ T cells from blood. These receptor sequences come from a woman younger than 35 in good health. Each CDR3 is given with its conserved first and last residue. D genes are given only for firm matches. Size tells how often a clone was seen (once, few, many) or the class of an expanded clone, and some rows leave it out.

j_gene	v_gene	abundance	d_gene	CDR3nt	CDR3aa
TRBJ2-3	TRBV29-1	-	-	TGCAGCAAGCAGGTCGGGGATACGCAGTATTTT	CSKQVGDTQYF
TRBJ2-1	TRBV10-3	-	TRBD2	TGTGCCATCAGGATGGGTGGATTAGCGGGAGTGGATGAGCAGTTCTTC	CAIRMGGLAGVDEQFF
TRBJ1-5	TRBV18	few	-	TGTGCCAGCTCACCGGGGGCGAGTCAGCCCCAGCATTTT	CASSPGASQPQHF
TRBJ2-1	TRBV6-6	-	-	TGTGCCAGCAGTGGCGGGTCTCGCGATTACAATGAGCAGTTCTTC	CASSGGSRDYNEQFF
TRBJ2-3	TRBV6-5	-	-	TGTGCCAGCAGTACCGGCCGGGCAGGAGCCTATACGCAGTATTTT	CASSTGRAGAYTQYF
TRBJ2-7	TRBV4-2	few	TRBD1	TGTGCCAGCAGCCAAGCACGACAGGGGCAATACGAGCAGTACTTC	CASSQARQGQYEQYF
TRBJ2-7	TRBV28	-	TRBD2	TGTGCCAGCAGTCATAGCGGGAGTGTTCCCTACGAGCAGTACTTC	CASSHSGSVPYEQYF
TRBJ2-3	TRBV18	few	-	TGTGCCAGCTCACAGGGGAGGACTAGCACAGATACGCAGTATTTT	CASSQGRTSTDTQYF
TRBJ1-2	TRBV28	few	TRBD1	TGTGCCAGCAGTCGGGACAGATATGGCTACACCTTC	CASSRDRYGYTF
TRBJ1-4	TRBV7-2	few	-	TGTGCCAGCAGCTCTCAGCTCCGAAATGAAAAACTGTTTTTT	CASSSQLRNEKLFF
TRBJ2-7	TRBV5-1	-	-	TGCGCCAGCAGCTTGGCGCCGGGTACCTACGAGCAGTACTTC	CASSLAPGTYEQYF
TRBJ1-1	TRBV28	many	-	TGTGCCAGCAGGGCGTTAGGGGAAGCTTTCTTT	CASRALGEAFF
TRBJ2-7	TRBV28	few	-	TGTGCCAGCAGATCTAGCAGTTCCTACGAGCAGTACTTC	CASRSSSSYEQYF
TRBJ2-7	TRBV6-1	-	TRBD1	TGTGCCAGCAGTTCTACCGGGACAGAAGGCGAGCAGTACTTC	CASSSTGTEGEQYF
TRBJ2-7	TRBV4-3	-	-	TGCGCCAGCAGTCGTCTAACCGGGGCCTCCTACGAGCAGTACTTC	CASSRLTGASYEQYF
TRBJ2-6	TRBV5-4	few	-	TGTGCCAGCAGTTTCGGGCAGGGCTCTGGGGCCAACGTCCTGACTTTC	CASSFGQGSGANVLTF
TRBJ2-5	TRBV10-3	many	-	TGTGCCATCGGGTTGACTCACCATCCAGAGACCCAGTACTTC	CAIGLTHHPETQYF
TRBJ1-2	TRBV7-9	-	-	TGTGCCAGCAGCTTAGATACAGGGTCTGGCTACACCTTC	CASSLDTGSGYTF
TRBJ1-2	TRBV7-2	-	-	TGTGCCAGCAGCCAGGACTGGAGTTATGGCTACACCTTC	CASSQDWSYGYTF
TRBJ1-5	TRBV28	-	-	TGTGCCAGCAGTATAGACAGAGGAAATCAGCCCCAGCATTTT	CASSIDRGNQPQHF
TRBJ2-5	TRBV11-2	few	-	TGTGCCAGCAGCTCTCTGGAGGAGACCCAGTACTTC	CASSSLEETQYF
TRBJ1-1	TRBV6-5	-	TRBD1	TGTGCCAGCAGTACTGGACAGGCTAACACTGAAGCTTTCTTT	CASSTGQANTEAFF
TRBJ2-1	TRBV18	-	-	TGTGCCAGCTCACGAGGACACTCGGCAAATGGGGATGAGCAGTTCTTC	CASSRGHSANGDEQFF
TRBJ2-2	TRBV28	few	-	TGTGCCAGCAGTTTAGTCCAGGACAGTACCGGGGAGCTGTTTTTT	CASSLVQDSTGELFF
TRBJ2-7	TRBV5-4	few	TRBD1	TGTGCCAGCAGCGCGGCTACCGGGACAGGGGGATACGAGCAGTACTTC	CASSAATGTGGYEQYF
TRBJ2-7	TRBV7-8	few	-	TGTGCCAGCAGTGCTACCCCACAAAGCTCCTACGAGCAGTACTTC	CASSATPQSSYEQYF
TRBJ2-7	TRBV28	-	-	TGTGCCAGCAGTTCGTCCCCTCTAGGGTACGAGCAGTACTTC	CASSSSPLGYEQYF
TRBJ2-7	TRBV7-2	-	-	TGTGCCAGCAGCTTAGCCCTTGAACCCTACGAGCAGTACTTC	CASSLALEPYEQYF
TRBJ2-1	TRBV11-2	-	-	TGTGCCAGCAGCTTAGCCCTCTACAATGAGCAGTTCTTC	CASSLALYNEQFF
TRBJ1-4	TRBV27	-	-	TGTGCCAGCAGTCGGAGCGGGTCGAATGAAAAACTGTTTTTT	CASSRSGSNEKLFF
TRBJ2-2	TRBV9	few	TRBD2	TGTGCCAGCAGCCCGCCGGGTGGGACTAGCGGTATCACCGGGGAGCTGTTTTTT	CASSPPGGTSGITGELFF
TRBJ2-7	TRBV7-9	few	TRBD1	TGTGCCAGCAGCTTAAGAGGGACAGACTACGAGCAGTACTTC	CASSLRGTDYEQYF
TRBJ2-7	TRBV29-1	-	TRBD1	TGCAGCGTTGAACCGGGACAGGGCTCAAACGAGCAGTACTTC	CSVEPGQGSNEQYF